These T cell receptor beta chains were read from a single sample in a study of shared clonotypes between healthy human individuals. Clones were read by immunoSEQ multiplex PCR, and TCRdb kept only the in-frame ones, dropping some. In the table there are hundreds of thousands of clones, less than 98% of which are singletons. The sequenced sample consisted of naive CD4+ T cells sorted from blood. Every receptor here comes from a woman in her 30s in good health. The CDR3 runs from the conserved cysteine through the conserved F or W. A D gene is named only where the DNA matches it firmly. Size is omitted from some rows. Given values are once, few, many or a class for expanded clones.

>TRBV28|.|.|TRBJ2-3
CASSLSWTGRTDTQYF
TGTGCCAGCAGTTTATCCTGGACGGGACGCACAGATACGCAGTATTTT
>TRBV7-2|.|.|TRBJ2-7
CASSLGTRSGQYF
TGTGCCAGCAGTTTAGGAACCCGGTCGGGGCAGTACTTC
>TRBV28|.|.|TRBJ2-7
CASSYIREGSYEQYF
TGTGCCAGCAGTTATATCCGTGAAGGGTCCTACGAGCAGTACTTC
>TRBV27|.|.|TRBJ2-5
CASSLTRVLGQETQYF
TGTGCCAGCAGTTTAACTCGGGTTCTGGGGCAAGAGACCCAGTACTTC
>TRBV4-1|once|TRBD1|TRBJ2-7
CASSQGGTGISYEQYF
TGCGCCAGCAGCCAAGGAGGGACAGGGATTTCCTACGAGCAGTACTTC
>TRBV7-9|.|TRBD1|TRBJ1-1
CASSSSRRRTGEMTEAFF
TGTGCCAGCAGCTCCTCGCGCCGACGGACAGGGGAGATGACTGAAGCTTTCTTT
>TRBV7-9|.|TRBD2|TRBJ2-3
CASSLGLAGSSTDTQYF
TGTGCCAGCAGCCTCGGACTAGCGGGGTCTAGCACAGATACGCAGTATTTT
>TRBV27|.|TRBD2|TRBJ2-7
CASSSAGVYSYEQYF
TGTGCCAGCAGTTCAGCGGGAGTATATTCCTACGAGCAGTACTTC
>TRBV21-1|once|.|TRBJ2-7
CASSRATYRDRAYEQYF
TGTGCCAGCAGTAGAGCAACTTACCGGGACAGGGCTTACGAGCAGTACTTC
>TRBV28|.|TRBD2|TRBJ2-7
CASSSSGLAGRVGEQYF
TGTGCCAGCAGTTCTTCAGGACTAGCGGGCCGGGTGGGGGAGCAGTACTTC
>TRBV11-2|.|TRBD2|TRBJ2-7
CASSLVVLAGGRAGEQYF
TGTGCCAGCAGCTTAGTGGTACTAGCGGGAGGACGGGCGGGGGAGCAGTACTTC
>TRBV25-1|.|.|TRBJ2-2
CASSLGGDTGELFF
TGTGCCAGCAGTCTTGGGGGCGACACCGGGGAGCTGTTTTTT
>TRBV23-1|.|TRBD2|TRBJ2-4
CASSQKIGGGIEAKNIQYF
TGCGCCAGCAGTCAAAAAATAGGCGGGGGGATCGAAGCCAAAAACATTCAGTACTTC
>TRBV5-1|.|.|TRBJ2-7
CASSLSGDDYEQYF
TGCGCCAGCAGCTTATCTGGGGACGACTACGAGCAGTACTTC
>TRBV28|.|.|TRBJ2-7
CASSLISLGGNYEQYF
TGTGCCAGCAGTTTGATTTCGCTAGGGGGAAATTACGAGCAGTACTTC
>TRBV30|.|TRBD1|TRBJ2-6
CASNRGKSSGANVLTF
TGTGCCAGCAACAGGGGGAAGAGCTCTGGGGCCAACGTCCTGACTTTC
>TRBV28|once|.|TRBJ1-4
CASSPQGSANEKLFF
TGTGCCAGCAGCCCTCAGGGCTCGGCTAATGAAAAACTGTTTTTT
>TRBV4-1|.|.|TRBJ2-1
CASSQGQARGVPYNEQFF
TGCGCCAGCAGCCAGGGGCAGGCTAGAGGTGTGCCTTACAATGAGCAGTTCTTC
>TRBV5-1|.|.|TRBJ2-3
CASTRSGNNVDTQYF
TGCGCCAGCACCCGGTCGGGGAACAATGTGGATACGCAGTATTTT
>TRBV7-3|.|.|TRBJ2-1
CASSKGPNEQFF
TGTGCCAGCAGCAAAGGACCCAATGAGCAGTTCTTC
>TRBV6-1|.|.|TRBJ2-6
CASRSSGANVLTF
TGTGCCAGTCGTAGCTCTGGGGCCAACGTCCTGACTTTC
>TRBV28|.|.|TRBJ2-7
CASSSLWGRHEQYF
TGTGCCAGCAGTTCCCTTTGGGGGCGGCACGAGCAGTACTTC
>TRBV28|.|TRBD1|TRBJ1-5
CASSLRTGREDNQPQHF
TGTGCCAGCAGTCTAAGGACAGGGCGGGAAGACAATCAGCCCCAGCATTTT
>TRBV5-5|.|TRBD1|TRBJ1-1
CASSFEQGKWGDTEAFF
TGTGCCAGCAGCTTCGAACAGGGGAAGTGGGGAGACACTGAAGCTTTCTTT
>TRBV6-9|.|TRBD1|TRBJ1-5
CASSYGQGDQPQHF
TGTGCCAGCAGTTACGGACAGGGAGATCAGCCCCAGCATTTT
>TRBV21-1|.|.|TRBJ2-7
CASSKAAGAGETFYEQYF
TGTGCCAGCAGCAAGGCAGCGGGGGCGGGCGAGACTTTCTACGAGCAGTACTTC
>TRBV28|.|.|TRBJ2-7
CASSFGGRVWDYEQYF
TGTGCCAGCAGTTTCGGCGGCCGGGTTTGGGACTACGAGCAGTACTTC
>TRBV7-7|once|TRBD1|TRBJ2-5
CASSLVGTEVETQYF
TGTGCCAGCAGCTTAGTCGGGACAGAGGTGGAGACCCAGTACTTC
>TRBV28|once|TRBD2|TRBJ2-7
CASSLASGGSYEQYF
TGTGCCAGCAGTTTAGCTAGCGGGGGATCCTACGAGCAGTACTTC
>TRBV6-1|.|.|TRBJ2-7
CASSDWGRSYEQYF
TGTGCCAGCAGTGATTGGGGCCGTTCCTACGAGCAGTACTTC
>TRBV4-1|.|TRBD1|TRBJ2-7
CASSQDLHRTGSDEQYF
TGCGCCAGCAGCCAAGACCTGCACCGGACAGGGTCTGACGAGCAGTACTTC
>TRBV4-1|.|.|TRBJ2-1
CASSQDGPRGIYEQFF
TGCGCCAGCAGCCAAGATGGCCCTCGAGGAATATATGAGCAGTTCTTC
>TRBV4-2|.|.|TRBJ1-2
CASRPKTNSVRDSHGYTF
TGTGCCAGCAGACCCAAAACTAACTCGGTTCGGGACTCCCATGGCTACACCTTC
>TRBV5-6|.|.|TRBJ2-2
CASSPPGARGTGELFF
TGTGCCAGCAGCCCCCCAGGGGCGAGAGGCACCGGGGAGCTGTTTTTT
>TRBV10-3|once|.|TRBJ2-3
CATRRGAGDTQYF
TGTGCCACCCGGCGGGGAGCGGGCGATACGCAGTATTTT
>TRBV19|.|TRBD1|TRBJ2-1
CASSTTGTYNEQFF
TGTGCCAGTAGCACGACAGGGACCTACAATGAGCAGTTCTTC
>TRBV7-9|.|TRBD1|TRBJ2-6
CASRRQGRNSGANVLTF
TGTGCCAGCCGTCGACAGGGACGTAACTCTGGGGCCAACGTCCTGACTTTC
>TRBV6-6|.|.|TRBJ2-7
CASSTRGRSSYEQYF
TGTGCCAGCAGTACGCGGGGACGCAGCTCCTACGAGCAGTACTTC
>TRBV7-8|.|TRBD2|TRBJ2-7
CASSSVLAGLTYEQYF
TGTGCCAGCAGCTCCGTCTTAGCGGGCCTAACCTACGAGCAGTACTTC
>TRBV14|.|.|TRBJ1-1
CASSHRRTLNTEAFF
TGTGCCAGCAGCCACAGGAGGACGTTGAACACTGAAGCTTTCTTT
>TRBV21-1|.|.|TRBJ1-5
CASSKVGSQGSQPQHF
TGTGCCAGCAGCAAAGTAGGGTCACAGGGTAGTCAGCCCCAGCATTTT
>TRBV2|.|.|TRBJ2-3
CASSVRYGTDTQYF
TGTGCCAGCAGTGTGAGGTACGGCACAGATACGCAGTATTTT
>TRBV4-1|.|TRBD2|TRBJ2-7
CASSQERGLAGFYEQYF
TGCGCCAGCAGCCAAGAAAGGGGACTAGCGGGATTCTACGAGCAGTACTTC
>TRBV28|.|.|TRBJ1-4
CASSPLGEKLFF
TGTGCCAGCAGTCCTCTAGGGGAAAAACTGTTTTTT
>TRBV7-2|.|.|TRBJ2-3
CASSFPWGDTQYF
TGTGCCAGCAGCTTCCCCTGGGGGGATACGCAGTATTTT
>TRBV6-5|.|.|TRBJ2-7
CASSYSLGSGYEQYF
TGTGCCAGCAGTTACTCTCTCGGGAGTGGATACGAGCAGTACTTC
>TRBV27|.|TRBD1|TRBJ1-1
CASSLRGRVTEAFF
TGTGCCAGCAGTTTGAGGGGGCGGGTCACTGAAGCTTTCTTT
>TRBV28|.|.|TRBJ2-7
CASSPQFVSRYEQYF
TGTGCCAGCAGTCCCCAGTTTGTAAGCAGGTACGAGCAGTACTTC
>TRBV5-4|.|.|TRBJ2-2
CASTRLVGRSGELFF
TGTGCCAGCACCCGCTTGGTGGGAAGGTCCGGGGAGCTGTTTTTT
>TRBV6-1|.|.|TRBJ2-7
CASSDGAGGRDEQYF
TGTGCCAGCAGTGATGGAGCAGGGGGGAGGGACGAGCAGTACTTC
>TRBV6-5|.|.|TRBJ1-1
CASRRTGNTEAFF
TGTGCCAGTAGACGGACGGGGAACACTGAAGCTTTCTTT
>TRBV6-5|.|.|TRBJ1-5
CASRSGRYSNQPQHF
TGTGCCAGCAGATCGGGACGGTATAGCAATCAGCCCCAGCATTTT
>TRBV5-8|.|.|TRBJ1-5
CASSLGDLKENVRGPQHF
TGTGCCAGCAGCTTGGGGGACCTGAAAGAGAACGTCCGGGGTCCCCAGCATTTT
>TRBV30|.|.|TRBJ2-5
CAWSVRQTQYF
TGTGCCTGGAGTGTAAGGCAGACCCAGTACTTC
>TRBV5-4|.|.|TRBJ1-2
CASSLDRAYGYTF
TGTGCCAGCAGCTTGGACCGTGCCTATGGCTACACCTTC
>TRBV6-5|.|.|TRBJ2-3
CASRRDLDTDTQYF
TGTGCCAGCAGGAGGGACTTAGACACAGATACGCAGTATTTT
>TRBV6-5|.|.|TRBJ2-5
CASTRGTSRQETQYF
TGTGCCAGCACACGCGGGACATCGCGTCAAGAGACCCAGTACTTC
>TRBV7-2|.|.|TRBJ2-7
CASSYEPLGLSYEQYF
TGTGCCAGCAGCTATGAACCCCTGGGGTTATCCTACGAGCAGTACTTC
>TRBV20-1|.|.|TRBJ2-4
CSARSLAIQYF
TGCAGTGCTAGATCTTTAGCCATTCAGTACTTC
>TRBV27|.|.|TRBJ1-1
CASSSQDSTEAFF
TGTGCCAGCAGTTCCCAAGACTCGACTGAAGCTTTCTTT